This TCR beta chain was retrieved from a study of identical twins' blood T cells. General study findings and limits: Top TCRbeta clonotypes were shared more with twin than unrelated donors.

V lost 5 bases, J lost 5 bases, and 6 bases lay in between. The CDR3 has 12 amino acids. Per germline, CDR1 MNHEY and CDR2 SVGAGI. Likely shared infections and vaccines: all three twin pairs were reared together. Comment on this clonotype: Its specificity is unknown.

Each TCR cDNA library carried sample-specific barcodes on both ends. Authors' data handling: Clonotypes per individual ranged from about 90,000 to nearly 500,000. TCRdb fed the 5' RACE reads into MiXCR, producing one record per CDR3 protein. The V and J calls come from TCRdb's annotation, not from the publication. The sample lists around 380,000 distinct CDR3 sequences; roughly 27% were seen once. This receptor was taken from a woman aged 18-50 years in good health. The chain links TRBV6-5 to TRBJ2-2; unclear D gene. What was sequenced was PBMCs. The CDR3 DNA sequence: TGTGCCAGCAGTCCCCTGACCGGGGAGCTGTTTTTT. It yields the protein CASSPLTGELFF.